This TCR beta chain originates from a study of spatial heterogeneity in lung cancer. Study context: Combinations of a unique TCR and a UMI were tallied in raw reads, and on average each appeared more than ten times.

This CDR3 region has 14 residues. Germline V gene data show CDR1 as MNHNS and CDR2 as SASEGT. With 7 bases clipped from V and 0 bases from J, the junction kept 2 bases outside the gene matches. This sample's time point: sample taken at primary tumor resection. Without sorting, whole RNA was sequenced from tumor, nontumor lung or frozen PBMC. Judged by abundance, this clonotype is medium-sized. TCRdb reprocessed the 5' RACE reads via MiXCR and lists one record per CDR3 protein. The table shows several thousand distinct CDR3 sequences, with about 5.4% occurring only once. This chain joins TRBV6-1 and TRBJ2-2; TRBD2 aligns across 7 bases. This TCR was sampled from a female donor with early-stage non-small cell lung cancer. Source: normal lung tissue next to the tumor, taken at surgery. The CDR3 DNA sequence: TGTGCCAGCATCCTAGCGGCGAACACCGGGGAGCTGTTTTTT. This gives the protein CASILAANTGELFF.